The 27 T cell receptor beta chains below come from one sample, sequenced in a study of somatic mutations in cytotoxic T cells in rheumatoid arthritis. Clones were read by immunoSEQ multiplex PCR, and TCRdb kept only the in-frame ones, dropping some. Of about 23,000 clones in the sample, 78% were seen once. Sequencing input: CD8+ T cells sorted from blood. The receptors were sampled from an adult with rheumatoid arthritis.

In this sample, this clone turned up a few times. The genes are TRBV25-1 and TRBJ2-1; TRBD2 agrees at 10 bases. J gave up 0 bases and V 0 bases, and 2 bases lay outside the gene matches. Germline CDR1 reads MGHDK; CDR2 reads SYGVNS. This CDR3 comprises 17 residues. The CDR3: CASSEYPSGSSYNEQFF. The DNA for the CDR3 is TGTGCCAGCAGTGAATACCCTAGCGGGAGCTCCTACAATGAGCAGTTCTTC.

The chain links TRBV6-1 to TRBJ2-3; 13 nucleotides align to TRBD2. CDR1 is MNHNS, CDR2 SASEGT, per germline. The CDR3 has 15 residues. V gave up 8 bases and J gave up 3 bases; unmatched junction bases: 5. The CDR3 reads CASGRLAGGTDTQYF. The CDR3 DNA sequence: TGTGCCAGCGGCCGACTAGCGGGGGGAACAGATACGCAGTATTTT.

The J gene is TRBJ2-1, the V gene TRBV27, with unresolved D. Per the germline V gene, CDR1 is MNHEY and CDR2 is SMNVEV (reference sequence). This CDR3 is 15 amino acids long. V was cut by 2 bases and J by 8 bases, with 16 bases left in between. CDR3 protein: CASSLTAAVRDEQFF. The CDR3 bases are TGTGCCAGCAGTTTAACGGCAGCCGTAAGGGATGAGCAGTTCTTC.

The chain uses TRBV5-1 and TRBJ1-1; 8 bases align to TRBD1. The CDR3 spans 14 residues. V was clipped by 2 bases and J by 5 bases; unmatched bases: 5. Germline V gene lookup returns CDR1 SGHRS and CDR2 YFSETQ. The CDR3 nucleotides read TGCGCCAGCAGCTTCAGGGGGCGAGGTACTGAAGCTTTCTTT. Translating it yields CASSFRGRGTEAFF.

The V gene is TRBV29-1, the J gene TRBJ2-1; TRBD2 matches at 7 bases. The CDR3 contains 14 residues. Germline assignment: CDR1 SQVTM and CDR2 ANQGSEA. V was pared by 7 bases and J by 5 bases, with 11 bases of the junction left unmatched. The DNA of the CDR3 is TGCAGCGCGGCGGGGGACCACAGAAACAATGAGCAGTTCTTC. This encodes CSAAGDHRNNEQFF.

This chain joins TRBV27 and TRBJ1-3; 7 nucleotides line up with TRBD1. The CDR3 spans 16 residues. Per germline, CDR1 MNHEY and CDR2 SMNVEV (reference sequence). The junction had 7 bases not matched to a gene; V was cut back by 3 bases and J by 2 bases. CDR3 loop: CASSLALGTAGNTIYF. The DNA of the CDR3 is TGTGCCAGCAGTTTGGCCTTGGGGACAGCTGGAAACACCATATATTTT.

This clone occurred once. The chain has TRBV18 and TRBJ2-2, with D tentatively TRBD2 (5 bases). CDR1 and CDR2 (germline): KGHSH, LQKENI. The CDR3 has 18 amino acids. Deletions cut 0 bases from V and 1 base from J, with 15 bases between. In DNA, the CDR3 is TGTGCCAGCTCACCACCGGACTTCGGGCTTGGGAACACCGGGGAGCTGTTTTTT. Translated, it gives CASSPPDFGLGNTGELFF.

The genes are TRBV4-3 and TRBJ1-1; D not certain. Germline loops: CDR1 LGHNA, CDR2 YSLEER. There are 15 residues in the CDR3. Trimming shortened V by 2 bases and J by 0 bases, and 10 bases separated the two germline ends. The CDR3 region is CASSQSRQMNTEAFF. For the CDR3, the DNA is TGCGCCAGCAGCCAAAGTCGGCAGATGAACACTGAAGCTTTCTTT.

DNA for the CDR3: TGCAGCGTTGTGAACAATGAGCAGTTCTTC. The encoded protein is CSVVNNEQFF. V is TRBV29-1 and J is TRBJ2-1; no clear D. This CDR3 has 10 residues. The germline gives CDR1 SQVTM, CDR2 ANQGSEA. The V end lost 4 bases, the J end lost 5 bases, and 3 bases lay between the germline ends.

The gene calls are TRBV29-1 and TRBJ2-6; no definite D call. The CDR3 consists of 13 residues. Germline loops: CDR1 SQVTM, CDR2 ANQGSEA. CDR3 loop: CGKLDPASNVLTF. CDR3 bases: TGCGGGAAATTGGATCCCGCCTCCAACGTCCTGACTTTC.

This rearrangement joins TRBV7-7 to TRBJ2-1; D remains ambiguous. The germline V and J ends were trimmed by 1 base and 9 bases, with 10 bases remaining between them. This CDR3 is built from 13 residues. Germline loops: CDR1 SSHAT, CDR2 FNYEAQ (reference sequence). The CDR3 coding sequence is TGTGCCAGCAGCTTAGTTTTAGGCGGTGAGCAGTTCTTC. Protein sequence: CASSLVLGGEQFF.

The J gene is TRBJ2-1, the V gene TRBV13; TRBD2 might be the D (7 bases). The germline gives CDR1 PRHDT, CDR2 FYEKMQ (reference sequence). Deletions cut 3 bases from V and 5 bases from J, with 14 bases between. CDR3 length: 15 amino acids. CDR3 residues: CASSFWGGANNEQFF. DNA for the CDR3: TGTGCCAGCAGCTTTTGGGGGGGGGCTAACAATGAGCAGTTCTTC.

The J gene is TRBJ1-2, the V gene TRBV2; D gene uncertain. Germline-derived CDR1 and CDR2 are SNHLY and FYNNEI. CDR3 size: 13 residues. Trimming removed 0 bases at V and 6 bases at J, with 8 bases between. The CDR3: CASSEARGDGYTF. DNA for the CDR3: TGTGCCAGCAGTGAAGCGCGTGGGGATGGCTACACCTTC.

V is TRBV6-5 and J is TRBJ2-1; 9 bases match TRBD1. Germline CDR1 and CDR2: MNHEY and SVGAGI. The CDR3 runs 16 residues. J lost 2 bases, V lost 4 bases, and 6 bases had no gene match. The DNA for the CDR3 is TGTGCCAGCAGTTCCGCGACAGGGGGACCCTACAATGAGCAGTTCTTC. This translates into CASSSATGGPYNEQFF.

The gene calls are TRBV7-8 and TRBJ2-1; 14 bases are a match to TRBD2. The CDR3 has 19 amino acids. Germline CDR1 is SGHVS and CDR2 is FQNEAQ. After removal of 1 base from V and 8 bases from J, the junction contained 13 bases not matched to a gene. The CDR3 sequence is CASSLGGLAGDILVYEQFF. The DNA of the CDR3 is TGTGCCAGCAGCTTAGGGGGACTAGCGGGAGATATCCTAGTATATGAGCAGTTCTTC.

CDR3 sequence (DNA): TGTGCCTGGAGTGGGGATGGGGGCTCCTACAATGAGCAGTTCTTC. Translating gives CAWSGDGGSYNEQFF. This chain connects TRBV30 to TRBJ2-1; either TRBD1 or TRBD2 may fit D (5 bases each). This CDR3 is 15 amino acids long. Trimming left V 1 base short and J 0 bases short, with 10 bases between. CDR1 is GTSNPN, CDR2 SVGIG, per germline (reference sequence).

This chain connects TRBV11-3 to TRBJ2-2; 8 bases match TRBD1. From germline, CDR1 is SGHNT and CDR2 YENEEA. After removal of 4 bases from V and 5 bases from J, the junction contained 12 bases not matched to a gene. The CDR3 extends over 17 amino acids. The CDR3 DNA follows: TGTGCCAGCAGCTCATATACCGGGACAGGAGGGACCGGGGAGCTGTTTTTT. Protein: CASSSYTGTGGTGELFF.

This rearrangement joins TRBV4-3 to TRBJ2-3; D ambiguous. Trimming removed 0 bases from V and 0 bases from J, with 13 bases in between. This CDR3 has 17 residues. Per germline, CDR1 LGHNA and CDR2 YSLEER. The DNA of the CDR3 is TGCGCCAGCAGCCAAGATTCCTACCTACGTAGCACAGATACGCAGTATTTT. Amino acids: CASSQDSYLRSTDTQYF.

The rearrangement uses TRBV4-3 and TRBJ2-7, with TRBD2 matching 7 bases. There are 16 residues in the CDR3. From germline, CDR1 is LGHNA and CDR2 YSLEER. Germline trimming cut 1 base from V and 0 bases from J; bases unmatched to any gene: 6. CDR3 in DNA: TGCGCCAGCAGCCAAGTAAGCGGGGTGAGCTCCTACGAGCAGTACTTC. It codes for CASSQVSGVSSYEQYF.

The gene calls are TRBV4-1 and TRBJ1-5; 7 positions agree with TRBD1. The germline gives CDR1 MGHRA, CDR2 YSYEKL. CDR3 length: 16 amino acids. V shed 3 bases and J 6 bases; nucleotides not matched to a gene: 11. The CDR3 sequence: CASSQVKGATSQPQHF. CDR3 nucleotides: TGCGCCAGCAGCCAGGTTAAGGGGGCGACGAGTCAGCCCCAGCATTTT.

V is TRBV4-1 and J is TRBJ2-4; D remains unclear. The CDR3 loop spans 15 amino acids. The germline V gene has CDR1 MGHRA and CDR2 YSYEKL. Trimming cost V 0 bases and J 1 base, with 7 bases left between them. The CDR3 sequence is CASSQESPAKNIQYF. DNA for the CDR3: TGCGCCAGCAGCCAAGAAAGTCCTGCCAAAAACATTCAGTACTTC.

For the CDR3, the DNA is TGTGCCACCCAGACGGGGGCGGACACCGGGGAGCTGTTTTTT. Translation gives CATQTGADTGELFF. The rearrangement links TRBV27 to TRBJ2-2; D is perhaps TRBD1 or TRBD2 (6 bases each). This CDR3 is 14 amino acids long. V lost 10 bases to trimming and J lost 3 bases, with 15 bases between them. Germline assignment: CDR1 MNHEY and CDR2 SMNVEV (reference sequence).

This chain uses TRBV6-5 with TRBJ1-5; the match to TRBD1 covers 10 bases. The V segment lost 5 bases and the J segment 6 bases; nucleotides outside the gene matches: 7. The CDR3 extends over 15 amino acids. Germline V gene sequence: CDR1 MNHEY, CDR2 SVGAGI. CDR3 sequence (DNA): TGTGCCAGCAGTGGACAGGGGGGGGGAACTCAGCCCCAGCATTTT. Translation: CASSGQGGGTQPQHF.

This chain joins TRBV15 and TRBJ2-3, with no clear D. This CDR3 is 11 amino acids long. V was pared by 4 bases and J by 6 bases, with 5 bases between. Per the germline V gene, CDR1 is LNHNV and CDR2 is YYDKDF (reference sequence). CDR3 protein: CATSTTDTQYF. CDR3 in DNA: TGTGCCACCAGCACTACGGATACGCAGTATTTT.

Only a few counts were recorded for this clone. V is TRBV29-1 and J is TRBJ1-1, with D unclear. CDR3 length: 10 residues. Germline CDR1 reads SQVTM; CDR2 reads ANQGSEA. V lost 5 bases to trimming and J lost 10 bases, with 11 bases between them. CDR3 in amino acids: CSVYVGLAFF. CDR3 coding DNA: TGCAGCGTTTACGTGGGCTTAGCTTTCTTT. The full variable domain, in which reference TRBV29-1 and TRBJ1-1 provide the parts outside the CDR3, is SAVISQKPSRDICQRGTSLTIQCQVDSQVTMMFWYRQQPGQSLTLIATANQGSEATYESGFVIDKFPISRPNLTFSTLTVSNMSPEDSSIYLCSVYVGLAFFGQGTRLTVV.

This CDR3 reads CASSQDRRLNEKLFF. In DNA form, the CDR3 reads TGCGCCAGCAGCCAAGATAGGCGCTTAAATGAAAAACTGTTTTTT. The V and J genes are TRBV4-3 and TRBJ1-4; D gene unclear. This CDR3 spans 15 amino acids. In germline, CDR1 is LGHNA, CDR2 YSLEER. Trimming pared 0 bases from V and 5 bases from J, leaving 10 bases between.

In its sample, this clone was seen once. CDR3 nucleotide sequence: TGTGCCAGTAGTATCTCCTCAGGCGGGGAACTTGGGGATGAGCAGTTCTTC. Protein sequence: CASSISSGGELGDEQFF. V is TRBV19 and J is TRBJ2-1; TRBD2 might be the D (6 bases). The CDR3 extends over 17 amino acids. The ends were cut back, 3 bases at V and 8 bases at J, with 23 bases in the middle. The germline gives CDR1 LNHDA, CDR2 SQIVND (reference sequence). The whole variable domain, filled in from reference TRBV19 and TRBJ2-1, reads DGGITQSPKYLFRKEGQNVTLSCEQNLNHDAMYWYRQDPGQGLRLIYYSQIVNDFQKGDIAEGYSVSREKKESFPLTVTSAQKNPTAFYLCASSISSGGELGDEQFFGPGTRLTVL.